The 8 T cell receptor beta chains reported below all come from one sample, sequenced in a study of T cell responses to AZD1222 COVID-19 vaccine. Data came from immunoSEQ multiplex PCR; TCRdb stores just in-frame clones and leaves some out. The repertoire holds about 180,000 clones, with more than 80% as singletons. The starting material was peripheral blood, obtained on day 0 of AZD1222 vaccination. Every receptor here comes from an adult in good health.

This chain links TRBV27 with TRBJ1-6; no definite D call. The CDR3 loop spans 16 amino acids. Germline assignment: CDR1 MNHEY and CDR2 SMNVEV (reference sequence). With 1 base removed from V and 3 bases from J, the gap between germline ends came to 10 bases. CDR3 sequence (DNA): TGTGCCAGCAGTTTATTGGCCGACCACTATAATTCACCCCTCCACTTT. As protein: CASSLLADHYNSPLHF.

This chain links TRBV5-1 with TRBJ2-1, with D possibly being TRBD1 or TRBD2 (5 bases each). Trimming cost V 2 bases and J 0 bases, with 12 bases left between them. Germline lookup yields CDR1 SGHRS and CDR2 YFSETQ. The CDR3 covers 16 residues. The CDR3 coding sequence is TGCGCCAGCAGCTTAACGGGACGGAGCTCCTACAATGAGCAGTTCTTC. Its translation is CASSLTGRSSYNEQFF.

This chain links TRBV6-5 with TRBJ1-2, with 9 bases that match TRBD1. V dropped 7 bases and J dropped 7; count of bases not matched to a gene: 10. Per germline, CDR1 MNHEY and CDR2 SVGAGI. The CDR3 sequence is 14 residues long. CDR3 sequence: CASNRGQEPGGYTF. CDR3 bases: TGTGCCAGCAACAGGGGGCAGGAACCTGGTGGCTACACCTTC.

The gene calls are TRBV5-6 and TRBJ1-2, with unresolved D. V was trimmed by 4 bases and J by 5 bases, leaving 12 bases between them. The germline V gene encodes CDR1 SGHDT and CDR2 YYEEEE. The CDR3 sequence is 13 residues long. CDR3 bases: TGTGCCAGCAGCCGTACCGGGAATTATGGCTACACCTTC. Amino acids: CASSRTGNYGYTF.

J is TRBJ1-3 and V is TRBV7-9; D gene unclear. The CDR3 covers 15 residues. V was cut by 5 bases and J by 0 bases, with 11 bases left in between. Germline V gene lookup returns CDR1 SEHNR and CDR2 FQNEAQ (reference sequence). CDR3: CASSLGSVSGNTIYF. The CDR3 nucleotides are TGTGCCAGCAGCCTGGGCTCAGTCTCTGGAAACACCATATATTTT.

J is TRBJ1-2 and V is TRBV5-4; D might be TRBD1 (6 bases). Germline CDR1 is SGHNT and CDR2 is YYREEE (reference sequence). The CDR3 spans 13 residues. With 4 bases removed from V and 0 bases from J, the gap between germline ends came to 7 bases. The CDR3 DNA follows: TGTGCCAGCAGCCGGACAGCTAACTATGGCTACACCTTC. This sequence encodes CASSRTANYGYTF.

The V gene is TRBV5-8, the J gene TRBJ1-1; tentative D call: TRBD1 (5 bases). Germline V gene sequence: CDR1 SGHTS, CDR2 YDEGEE. CDR3 length: 15 amino acids. V was clipped by 4 bases and J by 1 base, with 14 bases between them. CDR3 DNA sequence: TGTGCCAGCAGCCGGATTCCAACAGGGAACACTGAAGCTTTCTTT. Amino acid sequence: CASSRIPTGNTEAFF.

This clone was observed a single time. The V and J genes are TRBV15 and TRBJ1-6; D is undetermined. Trimming shortened V by 5 bases and J by 1 base, and 0 bases separated the two germline ends. CDR3 length equals 12 residues. Germline V gene sequence: CDR1 LNHNV, CDR2 YYDKDF (reference sequence). This CDR3 reads CATSSYNSPLHF. In nucleotides, the CDR3 is TGTGCCACCAGCTCCTATAATTCACCCCTCCACTTT.